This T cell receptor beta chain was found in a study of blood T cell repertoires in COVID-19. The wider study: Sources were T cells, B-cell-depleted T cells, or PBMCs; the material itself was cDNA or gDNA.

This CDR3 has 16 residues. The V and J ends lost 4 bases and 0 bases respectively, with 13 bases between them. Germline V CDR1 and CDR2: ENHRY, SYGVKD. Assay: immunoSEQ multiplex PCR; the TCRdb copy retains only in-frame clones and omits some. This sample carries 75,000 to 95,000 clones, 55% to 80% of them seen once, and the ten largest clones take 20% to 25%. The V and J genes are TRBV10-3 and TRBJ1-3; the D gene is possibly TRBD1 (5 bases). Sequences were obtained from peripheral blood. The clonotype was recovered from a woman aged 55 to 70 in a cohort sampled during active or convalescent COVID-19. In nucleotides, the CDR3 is TGTGCCATCAGTGGACCGGGACTGATCTCTGGAAACACCATATATTTT. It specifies CAISGPGLISGNTIYF.